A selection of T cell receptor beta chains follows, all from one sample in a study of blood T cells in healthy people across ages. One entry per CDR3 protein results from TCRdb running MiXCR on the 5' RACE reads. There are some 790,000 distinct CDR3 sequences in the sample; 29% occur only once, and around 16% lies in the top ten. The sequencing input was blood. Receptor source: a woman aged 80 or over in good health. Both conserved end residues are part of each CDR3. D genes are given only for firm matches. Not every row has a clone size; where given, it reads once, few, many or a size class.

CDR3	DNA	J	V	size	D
CSARGQPQQFF	TGCAGTGCTAGAGGTCAGCCTCAGCAGTTCTTC	TRBJ2-1	TRBV20-1	-	-
CASRALGTQETQYF	TGTGCCAGCAGGGCTCTAGGTACCCAAGAGACCCAGTACTTC	TRBJ2-5	TRBV12-3/TRBV12-4	-	-
CSPTGTLTYEQYF	TGCAGTCCAACTGGGACACTGACCTACGAGCAGTACTTC	TRBJ2-7	TRBV20-1	many	-
CAIRPSLGTNEKLFF	TGTGCCATCAGACCTAGCCTGGGCACTAATGAAAAACTGTTTTTT	TRBJ1-4	TRBV10-3	-	-
CASSQAPLPYNEQFF	TGTGCCAGCAGCCAAGCACCCCTCCCGTACAATGAGCAGTTCTTC	TRBJ2-1	TRBV11-2	-	-
CASSYLGTSERSADTQYF	TGCGCCAGCAGCTATCTCGGGACTAGCGAGAGAAGTGCAGATACGCAGTATTTT	TRBJ2-3	TRBV5-1	many	TRBD2
CASSSGQPYNEQYF	TGTGCCAGCAGCTCAGGACAGCCCTACAATGAGCAGTACTTC	TRBJ2-7	TRBV5-5	-	-
CASNPRVATGNTIYF	TGTGCCAGCAACCCACGGGTGGCAACCGGAAACACCATATATTTT	TRBJ1-3	TRBV3-1	-	-
CASSEYRRPSFQYF	TGTGCCAGCAGTGAATACAGACGGCCCTCCTTCCAGTACTTC	TRBJ2-5	TRBV25-1	few	-
CASSKTRFRWGKANVLTF	TGTGCCAGCAGCAAAACACGCTTTCGGTGGGGGAAGGCCAACGTCCTGACTTTC	TRBJ2-6	TRBV21-1	-	-
CAISKGLAGTQETQYF	TGTGCCATCAGTAAGGGACTAGCGGGGACGCAAGAGACCCAGTACTTC	TRBJ2-5	TRBV10-3	many	TRBD2
CASSAVGAGTTDTQYF	TGTGCCAGCAGCGCGGTGGGAGCGGGGACGACAGATACGCAGTATTTT	TRBJ2-3	TRBV7-2	-	TRBD2
CASSLVGTEITYEQYF	TGTGCCAGCAGCTTAGTTGGCACAGAAATAACCTATGAGCAGTACTTC	TRBJ2-7	TRBV7-2	once	-
CSTKGVGEQFF	TGCAGCACTAAGGGGGTGGGGGAGCAGTTCTTC	TRBJ2-1	TRBV20-1	-	-
CAWRGGPGELFF	TGTGCCTGGAGGGGGGGGCCCGGGGAGCTGTTTTTT	TRBJ2-2	TRBV30	-	-
CSAKSVGDGLYEQYF	TGCAGTGCTAAAAGTGTTGGGGACGGGTTATACGAGCAGTACTTC	TRBJ2-7	TRBV20-1	many	-
CASSSAGGANTEAFF	TGTGCCAGCAGCTCCGCAGGGGGCGCGAACACTGAAGCTTTCTTT	TRBJ1-1	TRBV7-2	few	TRBD1
CSARTSGPTPTYEQYF	TGCAGTGCTAGAACATCCGGGCCAACTCCCACCTACGAGCAGTACTTC	TRBJ2-7	TRBV20-1	few	-
CASSDSGTGVRNEQFF	TGTGCCAGCAGTGATTCCGGGACAGGGGTAAGGAATGAGCAGTTCTTC	TRBJ2-1	TRBV2	few	TRBD1
CASSLDELSTDTQYF	TGTGCCAGCAGCCTCGACGAACTTAGCACAGATACGCAGTATTTT	TRBJ2-3	TRBV7-2	many	-
CASSPSRGGVNYGCTF	TGTGCCAGCAGCCCGTCTCGGGGAGGGGTTAACTATGGCTGCACCTTC	TRBJ1-2	TRBV14	-	-
CASTLGRSQETQYF	TGTGCCAGCACCCTCGGGCGGAGTCAAGAGACCCAGTACTTC	TRBJ2-5	TRBV7-9	many	-
CASSAPPGMACTF	TGTGCCAGCAGTGCACCACCCGGGATGGCTTGCACCTTC	TRBJ1-2	TRBV28	-	-
CASSQGNAGGEQYF	TGTGCCAGCAGCCAAGGGAACGCGGGGGGTGAGCAGTACTTC	TRBJ2-7	TRBV3-1	few	TRBD2
CAWRSETGRSPLHF	TGTGCCTGGAGATCTGAGACAGGGAGATCACCCCTCCACTTT	TRBJ1-6	TRBV30	few	TRBD1
CSARALRGREYTEAFF	TGCAGTGCTAGAGCTTTAAGGGGGAGGGAGTACACTGAAGCTTTCTTT	TRBJ1-1	TRBV20-1	-	-
CASSWGAPTDTQYF	TGCGCCAGCAGCTGGGGGGCCCCGACAGATACGCAGTATTTT	TRBJ2-3	TRBV5-1	many	-
CATSRVSSTNEKLFF	TGTGCCACCAGCAGAGTTAGTTCAACTAATGAAAAACTGTTTTTT	TRBJ1-4	TRBV15	-	-
CASSFGGSDNEQFF	TGTGCCAGCAGTTTTGGGGGATCGGACAATGAGCAGTTCTTC	TRBJ2-1	TRBV2	many	-
CASTPSRTEVGELFF	TGTGCCAGCACCCCCTCAAGGACAGAGGTCGGGGAGCTGTTTTTT	TRBJ2-2	TRBV12-3/TRBV12-4	-	-
CASSPRTGSRSYNSPLHF	TGTGCCAGCAGCCCGCGGACAGGGAGTCGCTCCTATAATTCACCCCTCCACTTT	TRBJ1-6	TRBV11-2	-	TRBD1
CASSDARAYEQYF	TGTGCCAGCAGCGACGCGCGGGCCTACGAGCAGTACTTC	TRBJ2-7	TRBV7-2	-	-
CASSQGTGASYEQYF	TGTGCCAGCAGCCAAGGAACGGGCGCGTCCTACGAGCAGTACTTC	TRBJ2-7	TRBV3-1	-	-
CAIGDGASPLHF	TGTGCCATCGGGGACGGAGCTTCACCCCTCCACTTT	TRBJ1-6	TRBV10-3	-	-
CSASPGQGAGGYTF	TGCAGTGCTAGCCCGGGACAGGGGGCAGGAGGCTACACCTTC	TRBJ1-2	TRBV20-1	many	TRBD1
CSARRASGGLYNEQYF	TGCAGTGCTAGGAGGGCTAGCGGGGGTTTATACAATGAGCAGTACTTC	TRBJ2-7	TRBV20-1	-	TRBD2
CASSWTGVLPDTQYF	TGCGCCAGCAGCTGGACAGGGGTCCTTCCAGATACGCAGTATTTT	TRBJ2-3	TRBV5-1	few	TRBD1
CASSFVGTATDTQYF	TGTGCCAGCAGCTTCGTAGGGACAGCCACAGATACGCAGTATTTT	TRBJ2-3	TRBV7-2	-	TRBD1
CASSQASGGQETQYF	TGCGCCAGCAGCCAAGCCAGCGGGGGACAAGAGACCCAGTACTTC	TRBJ2-5	TRBV4-3	many	TRBD2
CAWSVGQTGFLSSGANVLTF	TGTGCCTGGAGTGTCGGGCAGACAGGGTTCCTGAGTTCTGGGGCCAACGTCCTGACTTTC	TRBJ2-6	TRBV30	-	TRBD1